This TCR beta chain is from a study of cytomegalovirus exposure and HLA in healthy donors (dated by TCRdb to about 2017). Describing the broader study: The 650 to 800 repertoires of the first cohort and the roughly 120 validation repertoires were produced on the same platform, according to a later analysis. High-throughput TCR immunosequencing, statistical association of individual TCRs with disease status, and machine learning were combined to predict cytomegalovirus infection status. In addition to the first cohort of hundreds of subjects, a separate validation cohort of 130 or so different subjects was used. The study aimed to test whether cataloging public T cell receptors could reveal signatures of past pathogen exposure.

Overall study results and their limits: The study gave a list of some 150 TCR beta chains associated with cytomegalovirus. A few of the identified cytomegalovirus-associated TCR beta chains were confirmed in vitro to be specific for cytomegalovirus antigens. Across donors, most TCR sequences were observed very rarely, whereas some public TCRs were present in many individuals. The classifier was reported to diagnose cytomegalovirus status with high specificity and sensitivity in both the original and validation cohorts. A later analysis lacked HLA typing for the validation cohort, so it scored co-occurrence in that cohort across all 110 or so repertoires. Subsequent analysis determined that TCRs grouped into clusters in the first cohort also showed a tendency toward co-occurrence across the 130 or so validation repertoires, and 85% to 95% of cluster scores exceeded 0. According to the authors, the approach could potentially be generalized to other disease states and immunological phenotypes.

There are 15 amino acids in the CDR3, from cysteine to phenylalanine inclusive. Of the read, only the CDR3 DNA is kept; its 45 bases are in frame from base 1. Here V drops 6 bases and J drops 4 bases, and the junction holds 11 bases not matched to any gene. Looking up the germline V gene (reference sequence) yields CDR1 LNHNV and CDR2 YYDKDF. The receptor library was made with the immunoSEQ multiplex PCR assay. Regarding the original processing steps: A statistical classification framework was developed to diagnose cytomegalovirus status using the catalog of TCR beta chain sequences. This is the immuneACCESS table as TCRdb keeps it, with only in-frame sequences that have V and J called. A part of the clones is gone; compared with another copy, unresolved V genes explain less than half, and the rest is unexplained. V, J and clone size reflect that table, while D and trimming were determined from the DNA. The sample records 55,000 to 65,000 clones, about nine tenths of which are singletons. Together, the top ten hold roughly 3% of the sample.

The donors belonged to the validation cohort of over a hundred subjects, which was separate from the roughly 670-subject first cohort. In regard to this clone: It has no known antigen specificity. Base qualities are not at hand, and no much larger clone is one base apart.

The sample consisted of PBMCs. The sequence derives from a man aged 18 to 30 in good health and CMV-seronegative. The V and J segments used are TRBV15 and TRBJ2-7; 8 central nucleotides agree with TRBD2. The CDR3 protein sequence reads: CATSDLTSGGYEQYF. The DNA is TGTGCCACCAGTGATCTTACTAGCGGAGGATACGAGCAGTACTTC. The variable domain in full, with residues beyond the CDR3 obtained from the reference TRBV15 and TRBJ2-7 genes, is DAMVIQNPRYQVTQFGKPVTLSCSQTLNHNVMYWYQQKSSQAPKLLFHYYDKDFNNEADTPDNFQSRRPNTSFCFLDIRSPGLGDTAMYLCATSDLTSGGYEQYFGPGTRLTVT.